This T cell receptor (beta chain) appears in the sequencing data of a study of T-cell reconstitution after alpha-beta-depleted transplantation in children. General study points: TCRbeta diversity was high at day 60 in some patients (a result of surviving recipient T cells and thymic progenitors). Two months or so post-transplant, alpha-beta T cells reportedly derived from several hundred expanded graft clones.

Researchers prepared the TCRbeta library using unique molecular identifiers, the study reports. TCRdb reprocessed the PCR reads via MiXCR and lists one record per CDR3 protein. The repertoire includes roughly 420,000 distinct CDR3 sequences, 15% to 20% of them detected once, and around 28% sits in the top ten. This clonotype came up a few times. Its antigen is undetermined. CDR3 length: 14 amino acids. The V gene lost 0 bases and the J gene lost 7 bases, with 11 bases spanning the gap. The germline V gene encodes CDR1 LNHNV and CDR2 YYDKDF (reference sequence). Here the sequenced sample was PBMCs, mostly from graft donor cells, taken 360 days after TCRalphabeta/CD19-depleted stem cell transplant. This receptor was obtained from a boy younger than two who had a stem cell transplant for Wiskott-Aldrich syndrome, so the T cells may come from the graft donor. The V and J genes are TRBV15 and TRBJ2-3; D not resolved. The CDR3 here is CATSRDRAPNTQYF. The CDR3 DNA reads as TGTGCCACCAGCAGAGATCGGGCCCCAAATACGCAGTATTTT.